A selection of T cell receptor beta chains follows, all from one sample in a study of cytomegalovirus exposure and HLA in healthy donors. This table comes from immunoSEQ multiplex PCR, and its TCRdb copy is limited to in-frame clones, with some not included. The data contain 55,000 to 80,000 clones, about 75% of them singletons. Input material: PBMCs. These receptors all come from a man between 65 and 85 years old in good health and CMV-seronegative. Both conserved end residues are part of each CDR3. The order of the fields is D gene, clone size, J gene, CDR3 length, V gene, CDR3 protein, CDR3 DNA. D genes are given only for firm matches. Clone size is given for some rows only: seen once, a few or many times, or a class if the clone is expanded.

d_gene: -
abundance: many
j_gene: TRBJ1-2
len: 13
v_gene: TRBV5-4
CDR3aa: CASNLGGNYGYTF
CDR3nt: TGTGCCAGCAACCTGGGGGGGAACTATGGCTACACCTTC

d_gene: -
abundance: -
j_gene: TRBJ2-2
len: 16
v_gene: TRBV5-1
CDR3aa: CASSLATGFRTGELFF
CDR3nt: TGCGCCAGCAGCTTGGCAACAGGATTTAGGACCGGGGAGCTGTTTTTT

d_gene: TRBD1
abundance: -
j_gene: TRBJ1-4
len: 15
v_gene: TRBV7-9
CDR3aa: CASSSPTGIVEKLFF
CDR3nt: TGTGCCAGCAGCTCCCCGACAGGGATCGTTGAAAAACTGTTTTTT

d_gene: TRBD1
abundance: -
j_gene: TRBJ2-7
len: 14
v_gene: TRBV18
CDR3aa: CASSTQGADYEQYF
CDR3nt: TGTGCCAGCTCAACACAGGGGGCGGACTACGAGCAGTACTTC

d_gene: -
abundance: -
j_gene: TRBJ1-1
len: 12
v_gene: TRBV5-1
CDR3aa: CASSEDLVAAFF
CDR3nt: TGCGCCAGCAGCGAGGATCTTGTCGCGGCTTTCTTT

d_gene: -
abundance: -
j_gene: TRBJ1-1
len: 14
v_gene: TRBV13
CDR3aa: CASSVGQVNTEAFF
CDR3nt: TGTGCCAGCAGCGTCGGACAAGTAAACACTGAAGCTTTCTTT

d_gene: TRBD1
abundance: -
j_gene: TRBJ2-3
len: 14
v_gene: TRBV12-5
CDR3aa: CASGGTGPTDTQYF
CDR3nt: TGTGCTAGTGGTGGGACAGGTCCCACAGATACGCAGTATTTT

d_gene: -
abundance: -
j_gene: TRBJ1-2
len: 12
v_gene: TRBV19
CDR3aa: CASSTQYGGYTF
CDR3nt: TGTGCCAGTAGTACGCAATACGGGGGCTACACCTTC

d_gene: -
abundance: -
j_gene: TRBJ2-5
len: 13
v_gene: TRBV19
CDR3aa: CASNEVRGETQYF
CDR3nt: TGTGCCAGTAATGAAGTCAGGGGAGAGACCCAGTACTTC

d_gene: TRBD1
abundance: -
j_gene: TRBJ2-3
len: 14
v_gene: TRBV27
CDR3aa: CASSLRTGSDTQYF
CDR3nt: TGTGCCAGCAGTTTAAGGACAGGGTCAGATACGCAGTATTTT

d_gene: TRBD2
abundance: few
j_gene: TRBJ2-7
len: 15
v_gene: TRBV7-6
CDR3aa: CASSLAEAGGGEQYF
CDR3nt: TGTGCCAGCAGCTTAGCGGAGGCGGGAGGGGGCGAGCAGTACTTC

d_gene: -
abundance: -
j_gene: TRBJ1-1
len: 15
v_gene: TRBV19
CDR3aa: CASSITPTGNTEAFF
CDR3nt: TGTGCCAGTAGTATAACACCGACAGGGAACACTGAAGCTTTCTTT

d_gene: TRBD1
abundance: -
j_gene: TRBJ2-5
len: 16
v_gene: TRBV28
CDR3aa: CASSLLAGGPQETQYF
CDR3nt: TGTGCCAGCAGTTTATTGGCAGGGGGCCCCCAAGAGACCCAGTACTTC

d_gene: TRBD1
abundance: -
j_gene: TRBJ1-1
len: 17
v_gene: TRBV7-2
CDR3aa: CASSFPNRGRLNTEAFF
CDR3nt: TGTGCCAGCAGCTTTCCCAACAGGGGGCGACTGAACACTGAAGCTTTCTTT

d_gene: -
abundance: -
j_gene: TRBJ2-5
len: 14
v_gene: TRBV4-1
CDR3aa: CASSADGLSETQYF
CDR3nt: TGCGCCAGCAGCGCGGACGGACTGTCGGAGACCCAGTACTTC

d_gene: -
abundance: -
j_gene: TRBJ2-7
len: 16
v_gene: TRBV28
CDR3aa: CASSSQTRAFSHEQYF
CDR3nt: TGTGCCAGCAGCTCGCAGACTAGAGCCTTTTCCCACGAGCAGTACTTC

d_gene: TRBD2
abundance: -
j_gene: TRBJ2-5
len: 16
v_gene: TRBV9
CDR3aa: CASSVGTSGGQQTQYF
CDR3nt: TGTGCCAGCAGCGTAGGGACTAGCGGGGGTCAACAGACCCAGTACTTC

d_gene: -
abundance: once
j_gene: TRBJ2-5
len: 14
v_gene: TRBV5-1
CDR3aa: CASSLGGPRETQYF
CDR3nt: TGCGCCAGCAGCCTGGGGGGGCCTCGGGAGACCCAGTACTTC

d_gene: -
abundance: -
j_gene: TRBJ2-1
len: 14
v_gene: TRBV27
CDR3aa: CASSPLEARPEQFF
CDR3nt: TGTGCCAGCAGTCCCCTAGAAGCGAGGCCTGAGCAGTTCTTC

d_gene: -
abundance: -
j_gene: TRBJ1-5
len: 15
v_gene: TRBV19
CDR3aa: CASSIARRGDQPQHF
CDR3nt: TGTGCCAGTAGTATAGCGCGAAGGGGCGATCAGCCCCAGCATTTT

d_gene: -
abundance: -
j_gene: TRBJ1-4
len: 16
v_gene: TRBV7-9
CDR3aa: CASSPLGVATNEKLFF
CDR3nt: TGTGCCAGCAGCCCCTTGGGAGTCGCAACTAATGAAAAACTGTTTTTT

d_gene: -
abundance: -
j_gene: TRBJ2-1
len: 15
v_gene: TRBV6-6
CDR3aa: CASSPAGARWDEQFF
CDR3nt: TGTGCCAGCAGCCCTGCGGGGGCCCGATGGGATGAGCAGTTCTTC

d_gene: -
abundance: -
j_gene: TRBJ1-2
len: 15
v_gene: TRBV7-2
CDR3aa: CASSSRGGVGYGYTF
CDR3nt: TGTGCCAGCAGCTCTAGGGGGGGAGTAGGGTATGGCTACACCTTC

d_gene: TRBD2
abundance: -
j_gene: TRBJ2-2
len: 16
v_gene: TRBV7-3
CDR3aa: CASSLMGSGTAGELFF
CDR3nt: TGTGCCAGCAGCTTAATGGGTAGCGGGACGGCCGGGGAGCTGTTTTTT

d_gene: -
abundance: -
j_gene: TRBJ1-6
len: 13
v_gene: TRBV28
CDR3aa: CASKRGAGSPLHF
CDR3nt: TGTGCCAGCAAGCGGGGGGCTGGGTCACCCCTCCACTTT

d_gene: -
abundance: -
j_gene: TRBJ2-4
len: 19
v_gene: TRBV4-1
CDR3aa: CASSQDGVRNGGVKNIQYF
CDR3nt: TGCGCCAGCAGCCAAGACGGGGTAAGGAACGGCGGGGTCAAAAACATTCAGTACTTC

d_gene: -
abundance: -
j_gene: TRBJ2-3
len: 15
v_gene: TRBV9
CDR3aa: CASSVGQGGPDTQYF
CDR3nt: TGTGCCAGCAGCGTAGGTCAGGGGGGACCAGATACGCAGTATTTT

d_gene: TRBD1
abundance: -
j_gene: TRBJ2-1
len: 16
v_gene: TRBV2
CDR3aa: CASSESDRDLYNEQFF
CDR3nt: TGTGCCAGCAGTGAGTCAGACAGGGACCTATACAATGAGCAGTTCTTC

d_gene: -
abundance: -
j_gene: TRBJ1-2
len: 13
v_gene: TRBV5-1
CDR3aa: CASSLGENYGYTF
CDR3nt: TGCGCCAGCAGCTTGGGAGAGAACTATGGCTACACCTTC

d_gene: -
abundance: -
j_gene: TRBJ1-2
len: 15
v_gene: TRBV7-2
CDR3aa: CASSPQQGTSYGYTF
CDR3nt: TGTGCCAGCAGCCCTCAACAGGGAACTAGCTATGGCTACACCTTC

d_gene: -
abundance: -
j_gene: TRBJ1-2
len: 13
v_gene: TRBV29-1
CDR3aa: CSVGTVTNYGYTF
CDR3nt: TGCAGCGTTGGCACAGTTACTAACTATGGCTACACCTTC

d_gene: -
abundance: -
j_gene: TRBJ1-1
len: 14
v_gene: TRBV30
CDR3aa: CAWSVGIGGTEAFF
CDR3nt: TGTGCCTGGAGTGTAGGGATCGGGGGCACTGAAGCTTTCTTT

d_gene: TRBD2
abundance: -
j_gene: TRBJ2-3
len: 17
v_gene: TRBV7-9
CDR3aa: CASSFSRLAGVTDTQYF
CDR3nt: TGTGCCAGCAGCTTCAGTAGACTAGCGGGGGTTACAGATACGCAGTATTTT

d_gene: -
abundance: once
j_gene: TRBJ2-3
len: 16
v_gene: TRBV4-3
CDR3aa: CASSQNPRPSTDTQYF
CDR3nt: TGCGCCAGCAGCCAAAATCCTAGACCTAGCACAGATACGCAGTATTTT

d_gene: -
abundance: -
j_gene: TRBJ2-1
len: 15
v_gene: TRBV14
CDR3aa: CASSHYRSQGNEQFF
CDR3nt: TGTGCCAGCAGCCACTATCGGTCCCAGGGCAATGAGCAGTTCTTC

d_gene: TRBD1
abundance: -
j_gene: TRBJ1-2
len: 13
v_gene: TRBV19
CDR3aa: CASSRQGFGGYTF
CDR3nt: TGTGCCAGTAGTAGACAGGGGTTCGGTGGCTACACCTTC

d_gene: -
abundance: -
j_gene: TRBJ1-6
len: 13
v_gene: TRBV29-1
CDR3aa: CSFRAGNNSPLHF
CDR3nt: TGCAGCTTCAGGGCCGGTAATAATTCACCCCTCCACTTT

d_gene: TRBD1
abundance: few
j_gene: TRBJ1-4
len: 15
v_gene: TRBV4-3
CDR3aa: CASSRGQVTNEKLFF
CDR3nt: TGCGCCAGCAGCCGAGGACAGGTGACTAATGAAAAACTGTTTTTT

d_gene: -
abundance: -
j_gene: TRBJ1-6
len: 13
v_gene: TRBV28
CDR3aa: CASSSEYNSPLHF
CDR3nt: TGTGCCAGCAGTTCCGAGTATAATTCACCCCTCCACTTT

d_gene: -
abundance: -
j_gene: TRBJ1-2
len: 14
v_gene: TRBV4-1
CDR3aa: CASSQVKADYGYTF
CDR3nt: TGTGCCAGCAGCCAAGTAAAGGCGGACTATGGCTACACCTTC

d_gene: TRBD2
abundance: -
j_gene: TRBJ2-5
len: 16
v_gene: TRBV7-7
CDR3aa: CASSSSTSGRGETQYF
CDR3nt: TGTGCTAGCAGCTCGTCGACTAGCGGCAGAGGGGAGACCCAGTACTTC

d_gene: TRBD1
abundance: many
j_gene: TRBJ2-5
len: 15
v_gene: TRBV11-2
CDR3aa: CASSTRTGIVETQYF
CDR3nt: TGTGCCAGCAGCACAAGGACAGGGATAGTTGAGACCCAGTACTTC

d_gene: TRBD1
abundance: -
j_gene: TRBJ1-6
len: 14
v_gene: TRBV6-6
CDR3aa: CASSYSGGWSPLHF
CDR3nt: TGTGCCAGCAGTTACTCAGGGGGCTGGTCACCCCTCCACTTT

d_gene: TRBD1
abundance: -
j_gene: TRBJ2-5
len: 14
v_gene: TRBV10-2
CDR3aa: CASGGQGQGETQYF
CDR3nt: TGCGCCAGCGGGGGACAGGGACAGGGGGAGACCCAGTACTTC

d_gene: -
abundance: -
j_gene: TRBJ1-3
len: 15
v_gene: TRBV5-1
CDR3aa: CASSSEQGPGNTIYF
CDR3nt: TGCGCCAGCAGCTCCGAACAGGGTCCTGGAAACACCATATATTTT

d_gene: TRBD1
abundance: -
j_gene: TRBJ2-7
len: 13
v_gene: TRBV5-1
CDR3aa: CASSLDRGNEQYF
CDR3nt: TGCGCCAGCAGCTTGGACAGGGGCAACGAGCAGTACTTC

d_gene: TRBD2
abundance: -
j_gene: TRBJ2-5
len: 14
v_gene: TRBV7-2
CDR3aa: CASSSSGSGETQYF
CDR3nt: TGTGCCAGCAGCTCCAGCGGGAGCGGAGAGACCCAGTACTTC

d_gene: TRBD1
abundance: -
j_gene: TRBJ1-3
len: 15
v_gene: TRBV7-2
CDR3aa: CASSPGQGTGNTIYF
CDR3nt: TGTGCCAGCAGCCCGGGACAGGGTACAGGAAACACCATATATTTT

d_gene: -
abundance: -
j_gene: TRBJ1-1
len: 13
v_gene: TRBV30
CDR3aa: CAWSVQVNTEAFF
CDR3nt: TGTGCCTGGAGTGTACAGGTGAACACTGAAGCTTTCTTT

d_gene: TRBD1
abundance: -
j_gene: TRBJ2-6
len: 19
v_gene: TRBV11-3
CDR3aa: CASSLSGTGVPSGANVLTF
CDR3nt: TGTGCCAGCAGCTTATCCGGGACAGGAGTACCCTCTGGGGCCAACGTCCTGACTTTC

d_gene: TRBD2
abundance: -
j_gene: TRBJ2-1
len: 16
v_gene: TRBV9
CDR3aa: CASSGTSGGNVGEQFF
CDR3nt: TGTGCCAGCAGCGGGACTAGCGGGGGAAATGTGGGGGAGCAGTTCTTC

d_gene: -
abundance: many
j_gene: TRBJ1-5
len: 13
v_gene: TRBV5-6
CDR3aa: CASSLRGQGPQHF
CDR3nt: TGTGCCAGCAGCTTAAGGGGCCAGGGGCCCCAGCATTTT

d_gene: -
abundance: few
j_gene: TRBJ1-5
len: 15
v_gene: TRBV7-9
CDR3aa: CASSLGGAAWQPQHF
CDR3nt: TGTGCCAGCAGCTTAGGCGGGGCGGCCTGGCAGCCCCAGCATTTT

d_gene: -
abundance: -
j_gene: TRBJ2-1
len: 15
v_gene: TRBV7-9
CDR3aa: CASSFPGGSYNEQFF
CDR3nt: TGTGCCAGCAGCTTTCCCGGGGGCTCCTACAATGAGCAGTTCTTC